This TCR beta chain was sequenced for a study of T cell repertoires in cytomegalovirus infection (dated by TCRdb to about 2019). In the study overall: The peptide stimulations were aimed at well-studied HLA-B-restricted epitopes as well as recently identified HLA-C-restricted CMV epitopes, whose presentation resists viral immunomodulation. The HLA type of each donor mattered for the analysis, because public TCR beta signatures pointed to carriage of CMV infection along with the matching HLA type. Findings and caveats that apply to the study as a whole: The ex vivo response was dominated by HLA-C-restricted CMV-specific TCR beta clonotypes, which also provided the single most frequent clonotype in two of eight donors. In both this cohort and an independent roughly 330-donor cohort, the cumulative frequency of public TCR beta family members distinguished carriers of CMV infection plus the relevant HLA type.

In the paper's terms, the treatment or condition label means: in vitro stimulation with specific CMV peptide epitopes to enrich CMV-specific T cells. Concerning this clonotype itself: Its antigen is not yet known. No base qualities exist here, and no much larger clone lies one base off it.

The junction carries 14 bases between V and J, which are trimmed by 5 bases and 7 bases respectively. Including the terminal cysteine and phenylalanine, the CDR3 comprises 14 residues. Only the CDR3 region is kept as DNA, spanning 42 bases read in frame from base 1. These reads were obtained on an Illumina HiSeq 1500. TCRdb reanalyzed the raw reads on its own, using fastp at Q25 for trimming and MiXCR for clone calling, and kept in-frame beta chains. Each entry is one CDR3 protein sequence, shown with its most common DNA and genes. The table for this sample lists about 480,000 distinct CDR3 sequences; 30% to 40% of them were counted only once. The top ten clones comprise roughly 17% of the sample.

The TCR originated in a human donor in good health (CMV status not recorded). Some clones in this sample may be carry-over from other donors' samples. The sample consisted of cultured PBMCs, taken from culture after CMV antigen stimulation. The chain was built from TRBV12-3 or TRBV12-4 and TRBJ1-4, with the D gene not confidently named. The CDR3 reads as follows: CASSRRKGSEKLFF. The nucleotide sequence is TGTGCCAGCAGTCGCCGAAAGGGAAGTGAAAAACTGTTTTTT.